The rows below give T cell receptor beta chains drawn from one sample of a study of T-cell reconstitution after alpha-beta-depleted transplantation in children. TCRdb recomputed calls from the PCR reads with MiXCR, one row per CDR3 protein. Seen here are around 240,000 distinct CDR3 sequences, around 8% observed once, and the top ten hold almost 6.5%. The material sequenced was PBMCs, mostly from graft donor cells, taken 180 days after TCRalphabeta/CD19-depleted stem cell transplant. The receptors shown here come from a male patient younger than 18 who had a stem cell transplant for acute lymphoblastic leukemia, so the T cells may come from the graft donor. Both conserved end residues are part of each CDR3. A D gene is named only where the DNA matches it firmly. Clone size is given for some rows only: seen once, a few or many times, or a class if the clone is expanded.

TRBD2	TRBV27	many	TRBJ2-5	CASSQGLAPETQYF	TGTGCTAGTTCCCAGGGACTAGCCCCAGAGACCCAGTACTTC
TRBD1	TRBV12-3/TRBV12-4	many	TRBJ2-3	CASRERTGRTDTQYF	TGTGCCAGCAGGGAAAGGACAGGAAGGACAGATACGCAGTATTTT
NA	TRBV7-2	many	TRBJ2-4	CASSLKHGQGTLSQYF	TGTGCCAGCAGCTTAAAACACGGGCAGGGTACACTAAGTCAGTACTTC
TRBD2	TRBV7-6	many	TRBJ2-7	CASSPSGLAGDYEQYF	TGTGCCAGCAGCCCTAGTGGACTAGCGGGAGACTACGAGCAGTACTTC
NA	TRBV9	many	TRBJ1-5	CASSLDSYGQPQHF	TGTGCCAGCAGCCTTGACAGTTACGGTCAGCCCCAGCATTTT
TRBD2	TRBV12-3/TRBV12-4	many	TRBJ2-5	CASSLGAGAKETQYF	TGTGCCAGCAGTTTGGGAGCGGGGGCCAAAGAGACCCAGTACTTC
NA	TRBV5-1	many	TRBJ1-4	CASSSGPRRVEKLFF	TGCGCCAGCAGCTCCGGACCGCGCAGGGTTGAAAAACTGTTTTTT
NA	TRBV7-3	many	TRBJ1-2	CASSLGSGDGYTF	TGTGCCAGCAGCCTGGGGAGCGGGGATGGCTACACCTTC
TRBD2	TRBV7-9	many	TRBJ2-7	CASSFSGTSESSYEQYF	TGTGCCAGCAGCTTCTCCGGGACTAGCGAAAGCTCCTACGAGCAGTACTTC
NA	TRBV13	many	TRBJ2-1	CASSPGVGNEQFF	TGTGCCAGCAGCCCGGGAGTAGGTAATGAGCAGTTCTTC
TRBD1	TRBV6-6	many	TRBJ2-5	CASSATGGKTQYF	TGTGCCAGCAGTGCCACAGGGGGGAAGACCCAGTACTTC
NA	TRBV27	many	TRBJ2-7	CASSFGDTGYEQYF	TGTGCCAGCAGTTTCGGAGACACGGGCTACGAGCAGTACTTC
NA	TRBV15	many	TRBJ1-1	CATSREPQTVRNTEAFF	TGTGCCACCAGCAGAGAGCCCCAGACAGTTAGGAACACTGAAGCTTTCTTT
NA	TRBV18	many	TRBJ2-2	CASSPPALTGELFF	TGTGCCAGCTCACCACCGGCCCTCACCGGGGAGCTGTTTTTT
NA	TRBV28	many	TRBJ2-7	CATNTGAVLGRAWEQYF	TGTGCCACAAACACAGGGGCAGTACTCGGGAGGGCCTGGGAGCAGTACTTC
NA	TRBV10-3	many	TRBJ2-7	CAISQTYEQYF	TGTGCCATCAGTCAGACCTACGAGCAGTACTTC
NA	TRBV20-1	many	TRBJ2-7	CSADRITYEQYF	TGCAGTGCCGATAGGATTACTTACGAGCAGTACTTC
NA	TRBV18	many	TRBJ2-3	CASSPFGPRTTNTQYF	TGTGCCAGCTCACCCTTCGGGCCCCGGACGACAAATACGCAGTATTTT
TRBD2	TRBV5-1	many	TRBJ2-2	CASSLREALNTGELFF	TGCGCCAGCAGCTTGCGGGAGGCCCTGAACACCGGGGAGCTGTTTTTT
NA	TRBV4-2	many	TRBJ2-1	CASSQDPVGGLLNEQFF	TGTGCCAGCAGCCAAGACCCGGTTGGGGGTCTCCTAAATGAGCAGTTCTTC
TRBD2	TRBV29-1	many	TRBJ2-1	CSAKGLASYNEQFF	TGCAGCGCTAAAGGACTAGCGTCTTACAATGAGCAGTTCTTC
NA	TRBV7-9	many	TRBJ1-2	CASSLAGVNLEGYTF	TGTGCCAGCAGCTTAGCGGGGGTAAATCTGGAGGGCTACACCTTC
TRBD1	TRBV29-1	many	TRBJ2-2	CSGGGQGITGELFF	TGCAGCGGGGGGGGACAGGGGATTACCGGGGAGCTGTTTTTT
NA	TRBV6-6	many	TRBJ2-7	CASTSRTAGEQYF	TGTGCCAGCACTTCCCGGACCGCCGGCGAGCAGTACTTC
NA	TRBV12-3/TRBV12-4	many	TRBJ1-3	CASSLGNTIYF	TGTGCCAGCAGTCTTGGAAACACCATATATTTT
TRBD2	TRBV5-1	many	TRBJ2-5	CASSFERELGETQYF	TGCGCCAGCAGCTTTGAGCGGGAGTTGGGAGAGACCCAGTACTTC
NA	TRBV15	many	TRBJ1-1	CATSRRKDTEAFF	TGTGCCACCAGCAGAAGAAAGGACACTGAAGCTTTCTTT
NA	TRBV20-1	many	TRBJ1-1	CSARTQGWNTEAFF	TGCAGTGCTAGGACACAGGGTTGGAACACTGAAGCTTTCTTT
NA	TRBV7-3	many	TRBJ2-3	CASSLGHSTDTQYF	TGTGCCAGCAGCTTAGGACACAGCACAGATACGCAGTATTTT
NA	TRBV12-5	many	TRBJ2-5	CASGRGGETQYF	TGTGCTAGTGGTAGGGGGGGGGAGACCCAGTACTTC
NA	TRBV27	many	TRBJ1-5	CASSLSDGSNQPQHF	TGTGCCAGCAGTCTCTCGGACGGGAGCAATCAGCCCCAGCATTTT
TRBD2	TRBV24-1	many	TRBJ2-1	CATSDPGGSSYNEQFF	TGTGCCACCAGTGACCCGGGAGGGAGCTCCTACAATGAGCAGTTCTTC
NA	TRBV14	few	TRBJ2-4	CASSQEQGVGIQYF	TGTGCCAGCAGCCAAGAACAGGGCGTGGGCATTCAGTACTTC
TRBD1	TRBV5-4	many	TRBJ2-5	CASSPDEGAQETQYF	TGTGCCAGCAGCCCCGACGAGGGGGCTCAAGAGACCCAGTACTTC
NA	TRBV25-1	many	TRBJ2-7	CASSEYEQYF	TGTGCCAGCAGTGAATACGAGCAGTACTTC
NA	TRBV20-1	many	TRBJ1-5	CSARELAGGSTNQPQHF	TGCAGTGCTAGAGAGCTTGCGGGAGGAAGCACCAATCAGCCCCAGCATTTT
TRBD1	TRBV4-2	NA	TRBJ1-3	CASSRGTDSFGNTIYF	TGTGCCAGCAGCCGCGGGACAGACAGCTTTGGAAACACCATATATTTT
NA	TRBV3-1	many	TRBJ1-4	CASSQDRRANEKLFF	TGTGCCAGCAGCCAAGATCGGAGGGCTAATGAAAAACTGTTTTTT
NA	TRBV9	many	TRBJ2-1	CASSVDNEQFF	TGTGCCAGCAGCGTAGATAATGAGCAGTTCTTC
TRBD1	TRBV10-3	many	TRBJ1-5	CAINPGGGNQPQHF	TGTGCCATCAACCCAGGGGGAGGCAATCAGCCCCAGCATTTT
NA	TRBV27	many	TRBJ1-5	CASSLSYGEGNQPQHF	TGTGCCAGCAGTTTATCGTACGGTGAAGGCAATCAGCCCCAGCATTTT
TRBD2	TRBV5-1	many	TRBJ2-1	CASSLAGTSGRASYNEQFF	TGCGCCAGCAGCTTGGCTGGGACTAGCGGGAGGGCCTCCTACAATGAGCAGTTCTTC
NA	TRBV6-5	many	TRBJ1-1	CASSYWVGNFPNTEAFF	TGTGCCAGCAGTTACTGGGTGGGGAACTTTCCGAACACTGAAGCTTTCTTT
NA	TRBV5-6	many	TRBJ2-5	CASSLAGPLGTQYF	TGTGCCAGCAGCTTGGCAGGGCCGCTGGGGACCCAGTACTTC
NA	TRBV5-1	many	TRBJ2-1	CASSADSYNEQFF	TGCGCCAGCAGTGCGGACTCCTACAATGAGCAGTTCTTC
TRBD1	TRBV9	many	TRBJ1-2	CASSYQWGQFLEYTF	TGTGCCAGCAGCTACCAATGGGGACAGTTCCTAGAATACACCTTC
TRBD2	TRBV6-5	many	TRBJ2-1	CASSYPRPGTSGRGGEQFF	TGTGCCAGCAGTTACCCCCGGCCCGGGACTAGCGGGAGGGGAGGTGAGCAGTTCTTC
TRBD2	TRBV7-2	many	TRBJ2-1	CASSSSGRYQMKDEQFF	TGTGCCAGCAGCTCCAGCGGGAGGTATCAAATGAAGGATGAGCAGTTCTTC
NA	TRBV7-8	many	TRBJ2-4	CASSLSGTSNNIQYF	TGTGCCAGCAGCTTATCCGGGACCAGCAATAACATTCAGTACTTC
NA	TRBV24-1	many	TRBJ2-3	CATSDFGGTRADTQYF	TGTGCCACCAGTGATTTCGGGGGTACGCGCGCAGATACGCAGTATTTT
TRBD1	TRBV5-1	NA	TRBJ2-1	CASSSRDRDYNEQFF	TGCGCCAGCAGCTCTCGGGACAGGGACTACAATGAGCAGTTCTTC